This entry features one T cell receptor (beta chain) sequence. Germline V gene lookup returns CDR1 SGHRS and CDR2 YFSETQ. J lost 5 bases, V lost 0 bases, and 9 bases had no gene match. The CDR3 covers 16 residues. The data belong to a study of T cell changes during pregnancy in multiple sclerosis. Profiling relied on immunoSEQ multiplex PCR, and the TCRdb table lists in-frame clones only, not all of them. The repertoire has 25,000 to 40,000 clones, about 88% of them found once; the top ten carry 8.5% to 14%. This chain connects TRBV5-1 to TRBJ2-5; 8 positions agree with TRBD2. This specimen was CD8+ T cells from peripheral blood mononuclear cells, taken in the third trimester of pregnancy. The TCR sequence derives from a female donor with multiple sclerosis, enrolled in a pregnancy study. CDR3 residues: CASSLGLATGGETQYF. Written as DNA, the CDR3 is TGCGCCAGCAGCTTGGGACTAGCGACCGGAGGGGAGACCCAGTACTTC.